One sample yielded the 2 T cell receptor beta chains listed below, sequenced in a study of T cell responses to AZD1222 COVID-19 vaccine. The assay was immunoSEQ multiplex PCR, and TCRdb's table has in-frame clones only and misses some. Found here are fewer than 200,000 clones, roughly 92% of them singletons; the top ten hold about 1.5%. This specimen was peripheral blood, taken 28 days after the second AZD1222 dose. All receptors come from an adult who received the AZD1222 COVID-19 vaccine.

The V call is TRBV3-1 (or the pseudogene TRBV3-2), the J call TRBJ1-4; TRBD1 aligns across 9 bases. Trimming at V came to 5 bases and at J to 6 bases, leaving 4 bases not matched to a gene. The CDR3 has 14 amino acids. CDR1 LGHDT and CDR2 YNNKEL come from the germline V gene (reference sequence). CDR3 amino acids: CASSFRDRDEKLFF. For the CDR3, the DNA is TGTGCCAGCAGCTTCCGGGACAGGGATGAAAAACTGTTTTTT.

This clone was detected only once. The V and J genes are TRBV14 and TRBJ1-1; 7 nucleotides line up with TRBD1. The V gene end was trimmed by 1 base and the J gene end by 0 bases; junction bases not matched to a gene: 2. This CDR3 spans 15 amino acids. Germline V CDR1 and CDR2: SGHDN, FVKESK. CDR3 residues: CASSQGGTVNTEAFF. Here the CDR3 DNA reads TGTGCCAGCAGCCAAGGGGGGACAGTGAACACTGAAGCTTTCTTT.